The 22 T cell receptor beta chains in this list originate from one sample, sequenced in a study of blood T cell repertoires in COVID-19. Assay used: immunoSEQ multiplex PCR; TCRdb lists only in-frame clones, some missing. The sample has about 160,000 clones; around 82% are singletons. The sample consisted of peripheral blood. The receptor set was obtained from a woman aged 40 to 50 with COVID-19, enrolled during active disease.

This clone has a single count. The chain has TRBV5-4 and TRBJ1-6; TRBD1 agrees at 9 bases. Germline values: CDR1 SGHNT, CDR2 YYREEE (reference sequence). Unmatched junction bases numbered 8, after V lost 4 bases and J lost 9 bases. The CDR3 has 15 residues. As DNA, the CDR3 is TGTGCCAGCAGCAAGGGCGACAGGGGGATTTCACCCCTCCACTTT. Translation: CASSKGDRGISPLHF.

This clone was seen once. DNA for the CDR3: TGTGCCAGTAGTATGGGGACAGGGTGGGCGGATCAGCCCCAGCATTTT. Its translation: CASSMGTGWADQPQHF. The genes are TRBV19 and TRBJ1-5; 9 nucleotides match TRBD1. The CDR3 totals 16 residues. From germline, CDR1 is LNHDA and CDR2 SQIVND (reference sequence). With V trimmed by 3 bases and J by 5 bases, 8 bases remained unmatched.

CDR3 in DNA: TGTGCCAGCAGCTTGAGATACACCTCCCCATACGAGCAGTACGTC. Translation: CASSLRYTSPYEQYV. The genes are TRBV5-8 and TRBJ2-7; D ambiguous. Trimming took 1 base from V and 4 from J, leaving 15 bases between them. CDR1 is SGHTS and CDR2 is YDEGEE in the germline V gene. The CDR3 consists of 15 residues.

The rearrangement joins TRBV4-1 to TRBJ1-2, with D unclear. This CDR3 contains 14 residues. V was cut by 1 base and J by 8 bases, with 14 bases left in between. Germline V gene data show CDR1 as MGHRA and CDR2 as YSYEKL. The CDR3 here is CASSQALAAYGYTF. The CDR3 bases are TGCGCCAGCAGCCAAGCCCTGGCGGCTTACGGCTACACCTTC.

This rearrangement joins TRBV7-8 to TRBJ2-1; D perhaps matches TRBD2 (7 bases). V lost 2 bases and J lost 4, with 12 bases in between. In germline, CDR1 is SGHVS, CDR2 FQNEAQ. The CDR3 is 15 amino acids. CDR3 in amino acids: CASSLRGGAYNEQFF. Here the CDR3 DNA reads TGTGCCAGCAGCTTACGCGGGGGCGCTTACAATGAGCAGTTCTTC.

V usage is TRBV28 and J usage is TRBJ2-7, with D maybe TRBD1 (6 bases). CDR1 and CDR2 from the germline V gene are MDHEN and SYDVKM. Trimming left V 5 bases short and J 3 bases short, with 23 bases between. This CDR3 has 17 amino acids. The CDR3 DNA reads TGTGCCAGCAGTCTTTCCCCCTCAGGGACATTCTACTACGAGCAGTACTTC. Encoded protein: CASSLSPSGTFYYEQYF.

This clone came up a few times. J is TRBJ2-7 and V is TRBV27, with TRBD1 matching 9 bases. This CDR3 has 17 residues. The germline V gene has CDR1 MNHEY and CDR2 SMNVEV (reference sequence). J was trimmed by 0 bases and V by 3 bases; bases with no gene match: 9. CDR3 sequence reads: CASSFWGLGQGSYEQYF. The DNA for the CDR3 is TGTGCCAGCAGTTTTTGGGGCTTGGGACAGGGCTCCTACGAGCAGTACTTC.

V usage is TRBV7-9 and J usage is TRBJ2-1; D is possibly TRBD2 (5 bases). The germline gives CDR1 SEHNR, CDR2 FQNEAQ (reference sequence). V lost 5 bases to trimming and J lost 7 bases, with 18 bases between them. The CDR3 has 15 residues. CDR3 sequence reads: CASSALLGELNEQFF. The CDR3, as DNA: TGTGCCAGCAGCGCCCTATTGGGAGAGTTGAATGAGCAGTTCTTC.

V usage is TRBV28 and J usage is TRBJ2-1, with TRBD2 matching over 9 bases. Germline-derived CDR1 and CDR2 are MDHEN and SYDVKM. V dropped 7 bases and J dropped 9; count of bases not matched to a gene: 19. This CDR3 contains 17 residues. The CDR3 DNA reads as TGTGCCAGCACCGTGACTAGCGGAGACATATTGGGGGTTGAGCAGTTCTTC. The encoded protein is CASTVTSGDILGVEQFF.

This sequence joins TRBV5-4 and TRBJ1-6; D is ambiguous. Germline CDR1 reads SGHNT; CDR2 reads YYREEE (reference sequence). The germline V and J ends were trimmed by 4 bases and 6 bases, with 11 bases remaining between them. This CDR3 spans 14 amino acids. The CDR3 nucleotides read TGTGCCAGCAGCACTGATGTTTTTAATTCACCCCTCCACTTT. This encodes CASSTDVFNSPLHF.

This sequence joins TRBV4-1 and TRBJ2-4; D is possibly TRBD1 (6 bases). Between the trimmed V and J ends, which lost 2 bases and 5 bases, there was a span of 10 bases. Germline assignment: CDR1 MGHRA and CDR2 YSYEKL. This CDR3 spans 14 amino acids. CDR3 coding DNA: TGCGCCAGCAGCCAATCAGAGGGGGAAAACATTCAGTACTTC. Translated, it gives CASSQSEGENIQYF.

The chain couples TRBV3-1 (or the pseudogene TRBV3-2) to TRBJ2-4; D remains ambiguous. This CDR3 comprises 13 residues. V was trimmed by 3 bases and J by 6 bases, leaving 9 bases between them. Germline CDR1 reads LGHDT; CDR2 reads YNNKEL (reference sequence). As DNA, the CDR3 is TGTGCCAGCAGCCAGCGCCAATTAAACATTCAGTACTTC. Encoded protein: CASSQRQLNIQYF.

In nucleotides, the CDR3 is TGCGCCAGCAGCTCCTCGGGCAGGGAAGAGACCCAGTACTTC. Its protein is CASSSSGREETQYF. The chain joins TRBV4-1 to TRBJ2-5; possibly TRBD1 for D (5 bases). The CDR3 has 14 residues. Germline assignment: CDR1 MGHRA and CDR2 YSYEKL. V gave up 5 bases and J gave up 3 bases, with 13 bases separating them.

The rearrangement links TRBV7-9 to TRBJ2-2; 15 nucleotides align to TRBD2. CDR1 SEHNR and CDR2 FQNEAQ come from the germline V gene (reference sequence). V lost 5 bases to trimming and J lost 7 bases; unmatched junction nucleotides: 5. This CDR3 is built from 16 residues. CDR3: CASSPGLAGGFGELFF. CDR3 nucleotide sequence: TGTGCCAGCAGCCCAGGACTAGCGGGAGGGTTCGGGGAGCTGTTTTTT. The full variable domain, rest sourced from reference TRBV7-9 and TRBJ2-2, is DTGVSQNPRHKITKRGQNVTFRCDPISEHNRLYWYRQTLGQGPEFLTYFQNEAQLEKSRLLSDRFSAERPKGSFSTLEIQRTEQGDSAMYLCASSPGLAGGFGELFFGEGSRLTVL.

The genes are TRBV5-1 and TRBJ2-3; possibly TRBD1 for D (5 bases). Trimming left V 0 bases short and J 2 bases short, with 10 bases between. The CDR3 consists of 15 residues. CDR1 SGHRS and CDR2 YFSETQ come from the germline V gene. The CDR3 DNA reads TGCGCCAGCAGCTTGGGGACATCTAACACAGATACGCAGTATTTT. Translation: CASSLGTSNTDTQYF.

This clone was observed a handful of times. The chain links TRBV29-1 to TRBJ1-1, with D unclear. Per the germline V gene, CDR1 is SQVTM and CDR2 is ANQGSEA. V gave up 0 bases and J gave up 3 bases, with 11 bases separating them. The CDR3 length is 14 residues. CDR3 bases: TGCAGCGTTGAAGATCGGAGGGATTACACTGAAGCTTTCTTT. It specifies CSVEDRRDYTEAFF.

J is TRBJ2-1 and V is TRBV28; 16 nucleotides match TRBD2. This CDR3 has 20 amino acids. J lost 7 bases, V lost 3 bases, and 15 bases had no gene match. Germline CDR1 is MDHEN and CDR2 is SYDVKM. CDR3 sequence (DNA): TGTGCCAGCAGTTTCCCAAAGGGGGGGACTAGCGGGAGGGCCGCTAATGAGCAGTTCTTC. Translated, it gives CASSFPKGGTSGRAANEQFF.

The CDR3 region is CASSQTSGSYEQYF. CDR3 DNA: TGCGCCAGCAGCCAAACTAGCGGATCCTACGAGCAGTACTTC. The chain is built from TRBV4-1 and TRBJ2-7; 8 bases are shared with TRBD2. Losses at the gene ends were 2 bases for V and 1 base for J; bases not matched to a gene: 1. The CDR3 covers 14 residues. Germline values: CDR1 MGHRA, CDR2 YSYEKL.

This chain joins TRBV2 and TRBJ1-3, with D possibly TRBD1 on 6 matching bases. The CDR3 is 14 residues long. Germline V gene lookup returns CDR1 SNHLY and CDR2 FYNNEI. The V end was cut by 5 bases, the J end by 1 base, with 9 bases between. CDR3 nucleotides: TGTGCCAGCAGTCTCAGGGGTTCTGGAAACACCATATATTTT. Its protein product is CASSLRGSGNTIYF.

This rearrangement joins TRBV4-1 to TRBJ2-1; D is possibly TRBD1 (6 bases). Germline V CDR1 and CDR2: MGHRA, YSYEKL. V was trimmed by 4 bases and J by 5 bases, leaving 9 bases between them. The CDR3 runs to 13 residues. The CDR3 sequence is CASSRQEHNEQFF. Written as DNA, the CDR3 is TGCGCCAGCAGCCGACAGGAGCACAATGAGCAGTTCTTC.

The chain has TRBV9 and TRBJ2-1; D perhaps matches TRBD2 (5 bases). Germline V gives CDR1 SGDLS, CDR2 YYNGEE. Trimming took off 3 bases at V and 2 bases at J, with 15 bases between the two ends. CDR3 length equals 16 residues. For the CDR3, the DNA is TGTGCCAGCAGCGCCCTTAGCGTCCAGCCCTACAATGAGCAGTTCTTC. This gives the protein CASSALSVQPYNEQFF.

There are a few counts of this clone. The chain employs TRBV29-1 and TRBJ2-2, with TRBD2 as a possible D gene (6 bases). The CDR3 length is 13 residues. Germline V lookup: CDR1 SQVTM, CDR2 ANQGSEA. The V and J ends lost 6 bases and 1 base respectively, with 9 bases between them. The CDR3 protein is CSVGGMNTGELFF. In nucleotides, the CDR3 is TGCAGCGTCGGGGGAATGAACACCGGGGAGCTGTTTTTT.